The next 18 T cell receptor beta chains were all read from a single sample in a study of blood T cell repertoires in COVID-19. Repertoires were generated with immunoSEQ multiplex PCR, while TCRdb's copy carries only in-frame clones and drops some. The table shows tens of thousands of clones, with around 89% occurring only once. Material for sequencing was peripheral blood. All receptors derive from a man in his fifties or sixties with acute or convalescent COVID-19.

The rearrangement uses TRBV2 and TRBJ2-6; 9 bases match TRBD1. J was trimmed by 0 bases and V by 8 bases; bases with no gene match: 5. The CDR3 is made up of 16 amino acids. The germline CDR1 and CDR2 sequences are SNHLY and FYNNEI. CDR3 nucleotide sequence: TGTGCCAGCGGGGGACAGGGTTACTCTGGGGCCAACGTCCTGACTTTC. Protein sequence: CASGGQGYSGANVLTF.

The rearrangement joins TRBV2 to TRBJ2-3; TRBD2 aligns across 8 bases. With V trimmed by 6 bases and J by 2 bases, 4 bases remained unmatched. The germline CDR1 and CDR2 sequences are SNHLY and FYNNEI. The CDR3 totals 14 residues. The CDR3 sequence is CASRGSGATDTQYF. The CDR3 DNA sequence: TGTGCCAGCAGGGGTAGCGGGGCCACAGATACGCAGTATTTT.

The gene calls are TRBV10-2 and TRBJ2-7; the D is unclear. V was shortened by 7 bases and J by 3 bases, with 7 bases between the two germline ends. Per germline, CDR1 WSHSY and CDR2 SAAADI. The CDR3 is 11 amino acids. The DNA for the CDR3 is TGCGCCAGCAATCACAACTACGAGCAGTACTTC. Translation gives CASNHNYEQYF.

This clone was seen once. The chain links TRBV12-3 or TRBV12-4 to TRBJ2-7; possibly TRBD1 for D (6 bases). V dropped 9 bases and J dropped 3 bases, with 12 bases sitting between them. The CDR3 consists of 12 residues. This CDR3 reads CASGDTYYEQYF. The CDR3 DNA is TGTGCCAGTGGGGACACTTACTACGAGCAGTACTTC.

The V call is TRBV21-1, the J call TRBJ2-5; the D segment call TRBD2 is taken from the table without a DNA check. TRBV21-1 is assigned pseudogene status. CDR3 length equals 16 residues. CDR3 coding DNA: TGTGCCAGCAGCAAATCGAGATGGTTAAGACAAGAGACCCAGTACTTC. Amino acids: CASSKSRWLRQETQYF.

This rearrangement joins TRBV6-5 to TRBJ1-1, with no clear D. CDR3 length equals 15 residues. Trimming shortened V by 0 bases and J by 0 bases, and 8 bases separated the two germline ends. Germline V gene data show CDR1 as MNHEY and CDR2 as SVGAGI. CDR3 in amino acids: CASSYSNGVNTEAFF. CDR3 DNA sequence: TGTGCCAGCAGTTACTCGAACGGGGTGAACACTGAAGCTTTCTTT.

The V call is TRBV19, the J call TRBJ1-2; D is perhaps TRBD1 (6 bases). CDR3 length: 14 amino acids. The germline CDR1 and CDR2 sequences are LNHDA and SQIVND (reference sequence). Trimming removed 10 bases at V and 6 bases at J, with 21 bases between. CDR3 sequence: CATRPGVTVHGYTF. The CDR3 DNA sequence: TGTGCCACTCGACCAGGGGTAACGGTCCATGGCTACACCTTC.

Concerning this clone: The sample contains more than one DNA sequence encoding this CDR3. The genes are TRBV30 and TRBJ2-7; D is possibly TRBD2 (5 bases). The CDR3 has 14 residues. Trimming took 0 bases from V and 1 from J, leaving 10 bases between them. The germline V gene encodes CDR1 GTSNPN and CDR2 SVGIG (reference sequence). CDR3 DNA sequence: TGTGCCTGGAGTGTAGAGGGCGGGTCCTACGAGCAGTACTTC. Translated, it gives CAWSVEGGSYEQYF.

The rearrangement uses TRBV30 and TRBJ1-2, with D unclear. The germline V and J ends were trimmed by 2 bases and 0 bases, with 10 bases remaining between them. CDR1 and CDR2 (germline): GTSNPN, SVGIG (reference sequence). The CDR3 extends over 14 amino acids. The CDR3 loop reads CAWSWPVSNYGYTF. As DNA, the CDR3 is TGTGCCTGGAGTTGGCCAGTCTCTAACTATGGCTACACCTTC. The full variable domain, rest sourced from reference TRBV30 and TRBJ1-2, is SQTIHQWPATLVQPVGSPLSLECTVEGTSNPNLYWYRQAAGRGLQLLFYSVGIGQISSEVPQNLSASRPQDRQFILSSKKLLLSDSGFYLCAWSWPVSNYGYTFGSGTRLTVV.

The chain recombines TRBV18 with TRBJ2-3; 12 bases align to TRBD2. Germline CDR1 is KGHSH and CDR2 is LQKENI. Trimming cost V 2 bases and J 0 bases; bases outside gene matches: 0. CDR3 length: 16 amino acids. The DNA for the CDR3 is TGTGCCAGCTCACCAGGGACTAGCGGGAGCACAGATACGCAGTATTTT. Amino acid sequence: CASSPGTSGSTDTQYF.

The rearrangement uses TRBV19 and TRBJ2-7; 8 bases fit TRBD1. This CDR3 region has 16 residues. The germline V gene encodes CDR1 LNHDA and CDR2 SQIVND (reference sequence). The V gene end was trimmed by 5 bases and the J gene end by 2 bases; junction bases not matched to a gene: 11. The CDR3 sequence is CASSLRTGQGTYEQYF. CDR3 in DNA: TGTGCCAGTAGTCTGCGTACCGGACAGGGTACCTACGAGCAGTACTTC.

The J gene is TRBJ2-6, the V gene TRBV5-1, with TRBD1 as a possible D gene (5 bases). CDR1 and CDR2 (germline): SGHRS, YFSETQ. The CDR3 is 13 residues long. The CDR3 sequence is CVLQGAGANVLTF. The CDR3 DNA is TGCGTCCTACAAGGGGCTGGGGCCAACGTCCTGACTTTC.

The chain couples TRBV6-6 to TRBJ2-3, with TRBD1 matching 8 bases. Germline trimming cut 6 bases from V and 6 bases from J; bases unmatched to any gene: 11. This CDR3 is 15 amino acids long. Germline values: CDR1 MNHNY, CDR2 SVGAGI (reference sequence). CDR3 in amino acids: CASREGQAKGDTQYF. As DNA, the CDR3 is TGTGCCAGCAGGGAGGGACAGGCTAAGGGTGATACGCAGTATTTT.

The chain links TRBV3-1 (or the pseudogene TRBV3-2) to TRBJ2-7, with 12 bases identical to TRBD2. CDR3 length equals 16 residues. The germline V gene encodes CDR1 LGHDT and CDR2 YNNKEL (reference sequence). The V segment lost 1 base and the J segment 7 bases; nucleotides outside the gene matches: 8. The CDR3 region has the DNA TGTGCCAGCAGCCAAGCCCAACTAGCGGGAGGTGGAGAGCAGTACTTC. Translation: CASSQAQLAGGGEQYF.

The chain links TRBV5-6 to TRBJ1-4, with D perhaps TRBD1 (6 bases). Germline V gives CDR1 SGHDT, CDR2 YYEEEE. The V end lost 4 bases, the J end lost 5 bases, and 12 bases lay between the germline ends. This CDR3 has 14 amino acids. The CDR3 coding sequence is TGTGCCAGCAGCACTGGACAGCCAAATGAAAAACTGTTTTTT. Translating gives CASSTGQPNEKLFF.

This chain links TRBV7-9 with TRBJ2-3; possibly TRBD1 for D (5 bases). V lost 8 bases, J lost 2 bases, and 5 bases lay in between. CDR3 length equals 11 residues. The V gene's germline CDR1 is SEHNR and CDR2 FQNEAQ (reference sequence). The CDR3 nucleotides are TGTGCCAGCGGGGCCACAGATACGCAGTATTTT. It is translated as CASGATDTQYF.

The chain is built from TRBV13 and TRBJ2-7, with 16 bases fitting TRBD2. With 3 bases clipped from V and 2 bases from J, the junction kept 4 bases outside the gene matches. This CDR3 has 17 residues. Germline CDR1 is PRHDT and CDR2 is FYEKMQ (reference sequence). The CDR3 DNA sequence: TGTGCCAGCAGCTTGACAGGGACTAGCGGGAGGGCCTACGAGCAGTACTTC. Translated: CASSLTGTSGRAYEQYF.

This clone was observed a single time. The V call is TRBV5-1, the J call TRBJ2-7, with 8 bases that match TRBD1. CDR3 size: 17 residues. Germline V gives CDR1 SGHRS, CDR2 YFSETQ. V dropped 0 bases and J dropped 3; count of bases not matched to a gene: 11. CDR3 DNA: TGCGCCAGCAGCTTGGGGGGATTTGGACAGGGTAGCTACGAGCAGTACTTC. It specifies CASSLGGFGQGSYEQYF.